The present T cell receptor beta chain was sequenced within a study of T cell repertoires in cytomegalovirus infection. On the study more broadly: Recently identified HLA-C-restricted CMV epitopes and well-studied HLA-B-restricted CMV epitopes were used by the study. It was the public TCR beta signatures that indicated both CMV infection and matching HLA type.

Turning to this clonotype: The target antigen is unknown.

Study results and limitations: Clonotypes of TCR beta that were HLA-C-restricted and CMV-specific dominated the ex vivo response.

The germline CDR1 and CDR2 sequences are SGHDN and FVKESK. The CDR3 extends over 19 amino acids. J was trimmed by 0 bases and V by 0 bases; bases with no gene match: 11. TCRdb re-derived calls from the reads in MiXCR, one entry per CDR3 protein. The data contain 60,000 to 80,000 distinct CDR3 sequences, around 21% of them seen just once; the ten biggest clones take up over 60%. This material consisted of CD8+ T cells from cultured PBMCs, taken from culture after CMV antigen stimulation. This clonotype was sampled from a human donor in good health (CMV status not recorded). Some clones in this sample may be carry-over from other donors' samples. This chain uses TRBV14 with TRBJ1-5; 7 nucleotides match TRBD1. The CDR3 protein is CASSQDSTDRPYSNQPQHF. The CDR3 DNA follows: TGTGCCAGCAGCCAAGATTCCACGGACAGGCCTTATAGCAATCAGCCCCAGCATTTT.